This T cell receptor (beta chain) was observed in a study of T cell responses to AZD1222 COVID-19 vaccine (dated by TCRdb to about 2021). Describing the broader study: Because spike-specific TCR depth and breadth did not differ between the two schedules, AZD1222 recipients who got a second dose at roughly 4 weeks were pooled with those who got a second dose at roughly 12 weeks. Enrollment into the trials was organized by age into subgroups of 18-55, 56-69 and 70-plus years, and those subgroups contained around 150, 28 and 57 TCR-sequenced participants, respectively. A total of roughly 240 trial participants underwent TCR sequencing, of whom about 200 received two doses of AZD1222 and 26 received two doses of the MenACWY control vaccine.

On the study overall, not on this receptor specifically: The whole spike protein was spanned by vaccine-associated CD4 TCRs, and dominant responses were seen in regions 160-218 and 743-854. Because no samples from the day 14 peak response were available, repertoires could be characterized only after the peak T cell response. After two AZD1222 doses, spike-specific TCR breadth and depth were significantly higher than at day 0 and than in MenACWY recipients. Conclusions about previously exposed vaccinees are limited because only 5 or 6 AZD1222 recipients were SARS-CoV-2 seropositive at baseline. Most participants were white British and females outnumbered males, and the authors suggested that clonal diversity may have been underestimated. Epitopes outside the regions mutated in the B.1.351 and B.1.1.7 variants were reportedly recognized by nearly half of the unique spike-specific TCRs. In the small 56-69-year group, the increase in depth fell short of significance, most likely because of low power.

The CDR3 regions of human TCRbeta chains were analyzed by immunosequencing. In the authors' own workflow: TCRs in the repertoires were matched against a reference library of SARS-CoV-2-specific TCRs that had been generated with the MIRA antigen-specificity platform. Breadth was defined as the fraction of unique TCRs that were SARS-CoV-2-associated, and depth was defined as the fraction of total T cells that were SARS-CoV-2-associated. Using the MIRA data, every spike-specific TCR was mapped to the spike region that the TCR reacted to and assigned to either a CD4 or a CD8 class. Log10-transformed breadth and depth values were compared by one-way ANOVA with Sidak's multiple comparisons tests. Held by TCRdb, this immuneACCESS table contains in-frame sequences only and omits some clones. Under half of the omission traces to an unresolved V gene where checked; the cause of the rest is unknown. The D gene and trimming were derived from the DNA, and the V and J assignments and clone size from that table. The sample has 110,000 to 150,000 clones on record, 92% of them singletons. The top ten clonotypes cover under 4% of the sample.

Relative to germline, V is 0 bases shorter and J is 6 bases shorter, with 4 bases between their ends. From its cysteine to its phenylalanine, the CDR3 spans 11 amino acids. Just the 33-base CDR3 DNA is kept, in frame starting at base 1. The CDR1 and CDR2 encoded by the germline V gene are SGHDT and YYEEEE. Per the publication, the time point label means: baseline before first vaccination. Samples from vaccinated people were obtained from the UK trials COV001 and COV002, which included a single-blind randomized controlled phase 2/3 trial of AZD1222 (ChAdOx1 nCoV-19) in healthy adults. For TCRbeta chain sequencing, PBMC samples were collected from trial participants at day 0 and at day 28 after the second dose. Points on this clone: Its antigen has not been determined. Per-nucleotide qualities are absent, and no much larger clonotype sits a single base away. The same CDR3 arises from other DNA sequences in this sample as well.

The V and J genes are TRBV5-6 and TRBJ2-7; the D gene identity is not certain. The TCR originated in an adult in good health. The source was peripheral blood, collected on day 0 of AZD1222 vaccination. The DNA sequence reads TGTGCCAGCAGCTTGGGGGGCGAGCAGTACTTC. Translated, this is CASSLGGEQYF.